The 10 T cell receptor beta chains presented below share a single source sample, sequenced in a study of identical twins. In TCRdb, the 5' RACE reads were re-called with MiXCR into one record per CDR3 protein. The sample has approximately 260,000 distinct CDR3 sequences, 11% to 15% seen once. What was sequenced was memory (CD45RO+) T cells sorted from blood. These receptors came from a woman in her late teens or twenties in good health.

The chain uses TRBV5-1 and TRBJ1-1; D is perhaps TRBD1 (5 bases). This CDR3 has 15 amino acids. Germline V gene lookup returns CDR1 SGHRS and CDR2 YFSETQ. V lost 5 bases and J 1 base, leaving 15 bases between the germline ends. In nucleotides, the CDR3 is TGCGCCAGCAGGGAGCAGGGTTCCTCGAACACTGAAGCTTTCTTT. This encodes CASREQGSSNTEAFF.

V and J are TRBV20-1 and TRBJ2-7, with D hard to call. CDR1 and CDR2 (germline): DFQATT, SNEGSKA (reference sequence). The V end was cut by 4 bases, the J end by 4 bases, with 8 bases between. The length of the CDR3 is 11 residues. CDR3 coding DNA: TGCAGTGCTACCAGACAATACGAGCAGTACTTC. As protein: CSATRQYEQYF.

This clonotype has only a few counts. The chain combines TRBV20-1 with TRBJ2-3; 9 bases are shared with TRBD2. Germline V CDR1 and CDR2: DFQATT, SNEGSKA (reference sequence). Unmatched junction bases numbered 9, after V lost 6 bases and J lost 5 bases. This CDR3 spans 14 amino acids. CDR3 nucleotides: TGCAGTGCAACCGCGGGGGGGGTGAAAGATACGCAGTATTTT. Amino acids: CSATAGGVKDTQYF.

This chain connects TRBV5-1 to TRBJ2-5; 13 bases align to TRBD2. The V segment lost 2 bases and the J segment 3 bases; nucleotides outside the gene matches: 4. This CDR3 spans 16 amino acids. CDR1 SGHRS and CDR2 YFSETQ come from the germline V gene. The CDR3 sequence is CASSFRLAGGKETQYF. CDR3 nucleotides: TGCGCCAGCAGCTTCCGACTAGCGGGGGGAAAAGAGACCCAGTACTTC.

Only a few counts were recorded for this clonotype. This chain joins TRBV20-1 and TRBJ2-2; 8 nucleotides line up with TRBD2. CDR1 is DFQATT, CDR2 SNEGSKA, per germline (reference sequence). The trim removed 0 bases at V and 3 bases at J, leaving 6 bases unmatched. This CDR3 comprises 16 residues. The CDR3 loop is CSARDPVRGDTGELFF. The CDR3 nucleotides are TGCAGTGCTAGAGACCCGGTGCGGGGGGACACCGGGGAGCTGTTTTTT.

This clonotype was seen at least ten times. The gene calls are TRBV5-6 and TRBJ1-1; 8 bases match TRBD1. This CDR3 has 15 residues. Germline assignment: CDR1 SGHDT and CDR2 YYEEEE. Trimming took 0 bases from V and 6 from J; bases not matched to a gene: 7. The CDR3: CASSLGGQGLPEAFF. CDR3 DNA sequence: TGTGCCAGCAGCTTGGGCGGACAGGGCTTGCCTGAAGCTTTCTTT.

V is TRBV25-1 and J is TRBJ1-2; 7 bases match TRBD1. The CDR3 extends over 13 amino acids. Trimming took 6 bases from V and 8 from J; bases not matched to a gene: 9. CDR1 MGHDK and CDR2 SYGVNS come from the germline V gene. The DNA for the CDR3 is TGTGCCAGCAGCTTGACAGGGACGGACGGCTACACCTTC. Amino acid sequence: CASSLTGTDGYTF.

In its sample, this clonotype was seen a few times. The chain links TRBV12-5 to TRBJ2-1, with 7 bases lining up with TRBD2. Germline CDR1 is LGHNT and CDR2 is FRNRAP. With 7 bases clipped from V and 8 bases from J, the junction kept 11 bases outside the gene matches. The length of the CDR3 is 14 residues. The CDR3 spells CASVPGGQTHEQFF. The CDR3 region has the DNA TGTGCTAGTGTTCCGGGGGGTCAGACCCATGAGCAGTTCTTC.

This clonotype was detected many times. The chain is built from TRBV12-3 or TRBV12-4 and TRBJ1-2, with TRBD1 matching 9 bases. This CDR3 contains 13 residues. The ends lost 4 bases at V and 7 bases at J; junction bases unmatched: 4. The CDR3 sequence is CASSYRGPGGYTF. CDR3 sequence (DNA): TGTGCCAGCAGTTACAGGGGGCCGGGTGGCTACACCTTC.

This clonotype was recorded a few times. The V gene is TRBV5-6, the J gene TRBJ1-6; 8 bases map to TRBD1. Germline V gene data show CDR1 as SGHDT and CDR2 as YYEEEE. This CDR3 contains 14 residues. V shed 0 bases and J 8 bases; nucleotides not matched to a gene: 1. The CDR3 DNA follows: TGTGCCAGCAGCTTGGCAGGGGGCGATTCACCCCTCCACTTT. Residues: CASSLAGGDSPLHF.